The 10 T cell receptor beta chains below all came from one sample that was sequenced in a study of T cell responses to AZD1222 COVID-19 vaccine (dated by TCRdb to the early 2020s). The time point label, as the study defines it: baseline before first vaccination. The library was made by the immunoSEQ multiplex PCR assay. The table was pulled from immuneACCESS by TCRdb, which kept in-frame rearrangements only. Such tables lose some clones; where checked, under half of the loss comes from unresolved V genes, and the rest has no known cause. The sample includes roughly 140,000 clones, with 75% to 90% observed a single time. The top ten clones comprise 4.7% of the sample. This sample comprised peripheral blood, obtained on day 0 of AZD1222 vaccination. Receptor source: an adult in good health.

This clone was counted only a few times. This sequence joins TRBV5-1 and TRBJ1-2, with unresolved D. Trimming shortened V by 0 bases and J by 4 bases, and 13 bases separated the two germline ends. CDR3 length: 15 residues. Germline loops: CDR1 SGHRS, CDR2 YFSETQ. The CDR3 reads CASSLAGVYSYGYTF. The CDR3, as DNA: TGCGCCAGCAGCTTGGCCGGAGTTTATTCCTATGGCTACACCTTC.

This chain connects TRBV11-2 to TRBJ1-6; no clear D gene. The length of the CDR3 is 15 residues. Germline CDR1 is SGHAT and CDR2 is FQNNGV. The germline V and J ends were trimmed by 4 bases and 10 bases, with 17 bases remaining between them. As DNA, the CDR3 is TGTGCCAGCAGCTCAAAACCGCACCCGGGGTCACCCCTCCACTTT. Protein: CASSSKPHPGSPLHF.

The J gene is TRBJ1-6, the V gene TRBV7-8; D perhaps matches TRBD1 (6 bases). Trimming left V 1 base short and J 7 bases short, with 8 bases between. Germline CDR1 and CDR2: SGHVS and FQNEAQ. CDR3 size: 14 residues. CDR3 residues: CASSLGGANSPLHF. The CDR3 bases are TGTGCCAGCAGCTTAGGGGGGGCGAATTCACCCCTCCACTTT.

In its sample, this clone was seen a few times. The rearrangement uses TRBV29-1 and TRBJ1-2; D is uncertain. Trimming cost V 4 bases and J 0 bases, with 9 bases left between them. The CDR3 extends over 13 amino acids. Looked up from germline, CDR1 is SQVTM and CDR2 is ANQGSEA. CDR3 nucleotide sequence: TGCAGCGTTGTTCAAGGGTCTAACTATGGCTACACCTTC. Translation gives CSVVQGSNYGYTF.

The V gene is TRBV19, the J gene TRBJ1-4; D unresolved. The CDR3 is 15 amino acids. The germline V and J ends were trimmed by 9 bases and 0 bases, with 14 bases remaining between them. Germline values: CDR1 LNHDA, CDR2 SQIVND (reference sequence). CDR3 sequence (DNA): TGTGCCAGCCGAGGGTTAAGTGCAACTAATGAAAAACTGTTTTTT. Its translation: CASRGLSATNEKLFF.

The chain carries TRBV27 and TRBJ1-6, with D unresolved. The CDR3 has 16 residues. Looked up from germline, CDR1 is MNHEY and CDR2 is SMNVEV (reference sequence). Trimming pared 7 bases from V and 9 bases from J, leaving 22 bases between. The CDR3 DNA reads as TGTGCCAGCACATCCTGGATGGCCAGCCTTCGTTCACCCCTCCACTTT. It is translated as CASTSWMASLRSPLHF.

This clone was counted a single time. The chain carries TRBV3-1 (or the pseudogene TRBV3-2) and TRBJ2-2; the D is unclear. Looked up from germline, CDR1 is LGHDT and CDR2 is YNNKEL (reference sequence). CDR3 length: 13 residues. Trimming removed 6 bases from V and 2 bases from J, with 7 bases in between. This chain's CDR3 is CASRPFNTGELFF. The CDR3 DNA sequence: TGTGCCAGCAGACCCTTTAACACCGGGGAGCTGTTTTTT.

The chain uses TRBV11-3 and TRBJ2-1, with D uncertain. The CDR3 is made up of 13 amino acids. CDR1 SGHNT and CDR2 YENEEA come from the germline V gene. Trimming pared 0 bases from V and 4 bases from J, leaving 4 bases between. CDR3 in amino acids: CASSLEAYNEQFF. The CDR3 region has the DNA TGTGCCAGCAGCTTAGAGGCGTACAATGAGCAGTTCTTC.

The chain is built from TRBV7-8 and TRBJ1-5, with D tentatively TRBD1 (6 bases). This CDR3 comprises 16 residues. Trimming cost V 1 base and J 4 bases, with 14 bases left between them. In germline, CDR1 is SGHVS, CDR2 FQNEAQ. The chain's CDR3 is CASSLGAGARNQPQHF. The CDR3 DNA reads TGTGCCAGCAGCTTAGGGGCAGGGGCAAGAAATCAGCCCCAGCATTTT.

The chain employs TRBV19 and TRBJ1-1; weak D call: TRBD1 (6 bases). Germline CDR1 LNHDA, CDR2 SQIVND (reference sequence). The CDR3 runs 12 residues. V gave up 4 bases and J gave up 9 bases, with 12 bases separating them. CDR3 loop: CASSTDRRQAFF. CDR3 DNA sequence: TGTGCCAGTAGTACCGACAGGAGACAAGCTTTCTTT. Full variable domain (remainder filled in from reference TRBV19 and TRBJ1-1): DGGITQSPKYLFRKEGQNVTLSCEQNLNHDAMYWYRQDPGQGLRLIYYSQIVNDFQKGDIAEGYSVSREKKESFPLTVTSAQKNPTAFYLCASSTDRRQAFFGQGTRLTVV.